This passage covers 17 T cell receptor beta chains from one sample sequenced in a study of Tregs in tolerant kidney transplant recipients. Assay: immunoSEQ multiplex PCR; the TCRdb copy retains only in-frame clones and omits some. The sample lists 90,000 to 130,000 clones, around 91% occurring once. The sequencing here drew on CD4+ T cells from blood, taken before the transplant. These receptors all come from a human donor who received a combined kidney and bone marrow transplant.

This clone was seen a few times. The rearrangement joins TRBV2 to TRBJ2-7, with 9 bases that match TRBD1. CDR1 and CDR2 (germline): SNHLY, FYNNEI. Losses at the gene ends were 6 bases for V and 1 base for J; bases not matched to a gene: 1. This CDR3 has 13 amino acids. DNA for the CDR3: TGTGCCAGCAGGACAGGGGGATCCTACGAGCAGTACTTC. This gives the protein CASRTGGSYEQYF.

The V gene is TRBV6-5, the J gene TRBJ1-6, with 7 positions matching TRBD1. This CDR3 spans 13 amino acids. Germline loops: CDR1 MNHEY, CDR2 SVGAGI. V trimming: 7 bases; J trimming: 6 bases; junction bases outside the gene matches: 3. In nucleotides, the CDR3 is TGTGCCAGCACCCGGGACAGTAATTCACCCCTCCACTTT. As protein: CASTRDSNSPLHF.

The chain combines TRBV30 with TRBJ2-5; 8 bases line up with TRBD2. V dropped 0 bases and J dropped 5; count of bases not matched to a gene: 11. This CDR3 has 16 amino acids. Germline lookup yields CDR1 GTSNPN and CDR2 SVGIG (reference sequence). The chain's CDR3 is CAWSVLGASGYETQYF. DNA of the CDR3: TGTGCCTGGAGTGTACTCGGGGCTAGCGGGTACGAGACCCAGTACTTC.

The chain links TRBV7-2 to TRBJ1-2, with D perhaps matching TRBD1 (5 bases). Germline V gene lookup returns CDR1 SGHTA and CDR2 FQGNSA. The V gene lost 0 bases and the J gene lost 8 bases, with 10 bases spanning the gap. The CDR3 is 13 residues long. The CDR3 coding sequence is TGTGCCAGCAGCTTAGCGGGGCAGGCCGGCTACACCTTC. This encodes CASSLAGQAGYTF.

This clone came up once. The chain links TRBV4-3 to TRBJ2-7; 12 nucleotides match TRBD2. Unmatched junction bases numbered 12, after V lost 0 bases and J lost 3 bases. Germline lookup yields CDR1 LGHNA and CDR2 YSLEER. The CDR3 has 19 amino acids. The CDR3 sequence: CASSQDRSSGRALVYEQYF. The CDR3 DNA sequence: TGCGCCAGCAGCCAAGATCGTTCTAGCGGGAGGGCCCTTGTCTACGAGCAGTACTTC.

The V call is TRBV7-8, the J call TRBJ1-4; possibly TRBD1 for D (5 bases). Per germline, CDR1 SGHVS and CDR2 FQNEAQ. V shed 5 bases and J shed 5 bases, with 15 bases lying between them. The CDR3 is 15 residues long. CDR3 bases: TGTGCCAGCAGCCCCGGGGGGACGGGGAATGAAAAACTGTTTTTT. Protein sequence: CASSPGGTGNEKLFF.

The V and J genes are TRBV28 and TRBJ1-2; 9 bases align to TRBD1. The ends lost 6 bases at V and 6 bases at J; junction bases unmatched: 11. The CDR3 runs to 15 residues. The germline gives CDR1 MDHEN, CDR2 SYDVKM. CDR3 nucleotide sequence: TGTGCCAGCAGCTTAGGGGACAGGGCTGGAGATGGCTACACCTTC. It yields the protein CASSLGDRAGDGYTF.

V is TRBV6-5 and J is TRBJ2-7; 9 bases align to TRBD2. Trimming at V came to 0 bases and at J to 6 bases, leaving 6 bases not matched to a gene. Germline V gene lookup returns CDR1 MNHEY and CDR2 SVGAGI. This CDR3 has 15 amino acids. Here the CDR3 DNA reads TGTGCCAGCAGTTACTCGCCTAGCGGGGCGTCCGAGCAGTACTTC. It encodes CASSYSPSGASEQYF.

The chain joins TRBV28 to TRBJ1-1; maybe TRBD1 (6 bases). V lost 2 bases and J 2 bases, leaving 12 bases between the germline ends. CDR3 length equals 15 residues. Germline loops: CDR1 MDHEN, CDR2 SYDVKM. CDR3 bases: TGTGCCAGCAGTTTAGGGGGCGCCATCAACACTGAAGCTTTCTTT. It specifies CASSLGGAINTEAFF.

The chain uses TRBV5-1 and TRBJ2-1; tentatively, D is TRBD2 (5 bases). Germline V gene data show CDR1 as SGHRS and CDR2 as YFSETQ. Trimming cost V 4 bases and J 5 bases, with 16 bases left between them. CDR3 length equals 15 residues. The CDR3 here is CASSLGLGINNEQFF. As DNA, the CDR3 is TGCGCCAGCAGCCTAGGACTGGGGATAAACAATGAGCAGTTCTTC.

This chain uses TRBV7-2 with TRBJ2-5, with 9 bases identical to TRBD2. The CDR3 runs 15 residues. The germline gives CDR1 SGHTA, CDR2 FQGNSA. V was pared by 2 bases and J by 5 bases, with 6 bases of the junction left unmatched. The CDR3 loop reads CASSLSAGGMETQYF. DNA for the CDR3: TGTGCCAGCAGCTTATCAGCGGGAGGAATGGAGACCCAGTACTTC. Using reference TRBV7-2 and TRBJ2-5 for the parts outside the CDR3, the full variable domain is GAGVSQSPSNKVTEKGKDVELRCDPISGHTALYWYRQSLGQGLEFLIYFQGNSAPDKSGLPSDRFSAERTGGSVSTLTIQRTQQEDSAVYLCASSLSAGGMETQYFGPGTRLLVL.

V usage is TRBV7-9 and J usage is TRBJ1-3; D not resolved. Trimming cost V 3 bases and J 0 bases, with 15 bases left between them. The length of the CDR3 is 17 residues. Germline CDR1 is SEHNR and CDR2 is FQNEAQ (reference sequence). This CDR3 reads CASSFEITGISGNTIYF. As DNA, the CDR3 is TGTGCCAGCAGCTTCGAAATAACGGGGATCTCTGGAAACACCATATATTTT.

The chain links TRBV9 to TRBJ2-1; 8 bases fit TRBD2. CDR1 is SGDLS and CDR2 is YYNGEE in the germline V gene. J lost 4 bases, V lost 0 bases, and 3 bases had no gene match. The CDR3 has 15 amino acids. CDR3: CASSVEAGGYNEQFF. DNA for the CDR3: TGTGCCAGCAGCGTAGAGGCGGGGGGTTACAATGAGCAGTTCTTC.

The chain has TRBV6-5 and TRBJ1-1; D gene uncertain. Deletions cut 6 bases from V and 8 bases from J, with 16 bases between. The germline gives CDR1 MNHEY, CDR2 SVGAGI. CDR3 length: 13 amino acids. The CDR3 protein is CASSPGRQAEAFF. DNA of the CDR3: TGTGCCAGCAGCCCCGGGAGGCAGGCCGAAGCTTTCTTT.

V gene TRBV5-1 combines with J gene TRBJ2-1; 11 bases are a match to TRBD1. The CDR3 runs to 15 residues. From germline, CDR1 is SGHRS and CDR2 YFSETQ. With V trimmed by 0 bases and J by 6 bases, 2 bases remained unmatched. CDR3 nucleotides: TGCGCCAGCAGCTTGGTTGGGACAGGGGGCAATGAGCAGTTCTTC. This encodes CASSLVGTGGNEQFF.

The chain combines TRBV6-5 with TRBJ2-7; D is perhaps TRBD1 (6 bases). The V gene's germline CDR1 is MNHEY and CDR2 SVGAGI. Trimming took off 6 bases at V and 0 bases at J, with 15 bases between the two ends. This CDR3 region has 15 residues. The DNA of the CDR3 is TGTGCCAGCAGGAGAGCATTGGGGGCCTCCTACGAGCAGTACTTC. Translation: CASRRALGASYEQYF.

This chain links TRBV5-5 with TRBJ2-3; possibly TRBD1 for D (5 bases). V shed 0 bases and J shed 3 bases, with 5 bases lying between them. This CDR3 is built from 13 residues. Germline V gene sequence: CDR1 SGHKS, CDR2 YYEKEE (reference sequence). The CDR3 DNA sequence: TGTGCCAGCAGCTTGGCAGGGACAGATACGCAGTATTTT. Translating it yields CASSLAGTDTQYF.